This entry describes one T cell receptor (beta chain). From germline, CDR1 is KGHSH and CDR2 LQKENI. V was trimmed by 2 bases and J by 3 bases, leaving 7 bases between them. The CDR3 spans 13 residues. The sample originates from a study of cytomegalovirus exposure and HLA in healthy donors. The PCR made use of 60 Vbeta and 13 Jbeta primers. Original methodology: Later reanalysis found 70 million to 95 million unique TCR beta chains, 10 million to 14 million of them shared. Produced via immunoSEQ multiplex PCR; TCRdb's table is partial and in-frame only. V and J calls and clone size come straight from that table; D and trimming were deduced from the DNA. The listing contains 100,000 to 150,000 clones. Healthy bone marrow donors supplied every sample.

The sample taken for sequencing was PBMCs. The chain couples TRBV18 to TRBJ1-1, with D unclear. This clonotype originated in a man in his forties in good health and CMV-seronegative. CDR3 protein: CASSPKGDTEAFF. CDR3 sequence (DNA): TGTGCCAGCTCACCAAAGGGAGACACTGAAGCTTTCTTT.